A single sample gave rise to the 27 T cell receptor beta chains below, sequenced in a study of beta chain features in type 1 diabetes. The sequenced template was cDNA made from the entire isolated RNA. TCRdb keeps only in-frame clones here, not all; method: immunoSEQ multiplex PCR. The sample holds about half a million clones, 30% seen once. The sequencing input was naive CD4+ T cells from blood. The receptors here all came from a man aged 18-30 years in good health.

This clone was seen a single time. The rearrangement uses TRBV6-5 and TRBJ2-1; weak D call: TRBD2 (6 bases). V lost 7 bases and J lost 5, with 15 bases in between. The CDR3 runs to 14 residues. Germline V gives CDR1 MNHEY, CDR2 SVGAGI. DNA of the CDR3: TGTGCCAGCATGAGGCGGGACCTAAACAATGAGCAGTTCTTC. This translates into CASMRRDLNNEQFF.

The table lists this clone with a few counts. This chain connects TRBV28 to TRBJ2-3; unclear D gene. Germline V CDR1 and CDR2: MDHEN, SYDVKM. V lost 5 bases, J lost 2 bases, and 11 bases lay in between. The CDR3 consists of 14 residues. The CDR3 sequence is CASSKRSLTDTQYF. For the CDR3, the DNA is TGTGCCAGCAGTAAGAGGAGTCTCACAGATACGCAGTATTTT.

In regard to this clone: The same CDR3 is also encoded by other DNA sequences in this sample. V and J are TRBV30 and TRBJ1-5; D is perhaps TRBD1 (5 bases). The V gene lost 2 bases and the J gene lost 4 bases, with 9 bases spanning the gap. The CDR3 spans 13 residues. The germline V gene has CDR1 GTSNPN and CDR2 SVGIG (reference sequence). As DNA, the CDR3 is TGTGCCTGGAGTTTCCAGGGAAATCAGCCCCAGCATTTT. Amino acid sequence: CAWSFQGNQPQHF.

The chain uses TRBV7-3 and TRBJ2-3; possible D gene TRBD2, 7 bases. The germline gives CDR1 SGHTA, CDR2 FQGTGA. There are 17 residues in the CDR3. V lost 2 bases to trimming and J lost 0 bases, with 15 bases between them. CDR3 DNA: TGTGCCAGCAGCTTATCACAGGGAGGGCCAAGCACAGATACGCAGTATTTT. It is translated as CASSLSQGGPSTDTQYF.

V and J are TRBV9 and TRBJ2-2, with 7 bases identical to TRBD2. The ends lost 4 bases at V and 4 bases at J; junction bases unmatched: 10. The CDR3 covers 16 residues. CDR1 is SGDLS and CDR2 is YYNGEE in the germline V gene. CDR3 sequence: CASSLGGTLFTGELFF. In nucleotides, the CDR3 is TGTGCCAGCAGCTTGGGAGGGACTCTCTTCACCGGGGAGCTGTTTTTT.

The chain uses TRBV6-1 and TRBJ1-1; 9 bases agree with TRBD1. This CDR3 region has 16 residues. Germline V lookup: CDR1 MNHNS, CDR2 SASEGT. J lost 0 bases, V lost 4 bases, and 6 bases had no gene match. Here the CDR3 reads CASSVRQGVVNTEAFF. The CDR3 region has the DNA TGTGCCAGCAGTGTCCGACAGGGGGTAGTGAACACTGAAGCTTTCTTT.

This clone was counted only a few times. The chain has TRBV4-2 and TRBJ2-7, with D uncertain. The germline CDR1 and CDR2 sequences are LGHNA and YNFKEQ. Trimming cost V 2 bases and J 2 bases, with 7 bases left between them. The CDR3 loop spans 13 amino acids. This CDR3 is CASSQTAAYEQYF. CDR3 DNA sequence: TGTGCCAGCAGCCAAACTGCAGCCTACGAGCAGTACTTC.

As DNA, the CDR3 is TGTGCCACCAGCGAGGGACTAGCGGGAGCAGGAGATACGCAGTATTTT. The encoded protein is CATSEGLAGAGDTQYF. J is TRBJ2-3 and V is TRBV15; TRBD2 aligns across 14 bases. V shed 5 bases, J shed 5 bases, and the junction held 6 bases outside the gene matches. The CDR3 runs 16 residues. Germline-derived CDR1 and CDR2 are LNHNV and YYDKDF (reference sequence).

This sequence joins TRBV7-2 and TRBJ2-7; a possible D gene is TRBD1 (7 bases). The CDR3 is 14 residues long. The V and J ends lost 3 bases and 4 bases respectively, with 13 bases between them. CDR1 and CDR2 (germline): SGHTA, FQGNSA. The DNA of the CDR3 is TGTGCCAGCAGCTTGGGGGGACAGACATACGAGCAGTACTTC. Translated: CASSLGGQTYEQYF.

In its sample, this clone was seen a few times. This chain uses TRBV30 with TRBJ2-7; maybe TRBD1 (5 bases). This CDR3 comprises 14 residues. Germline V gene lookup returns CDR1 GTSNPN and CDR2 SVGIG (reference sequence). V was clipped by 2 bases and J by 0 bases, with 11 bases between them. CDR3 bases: TGTGCCTGGAGTCTTCGACAGAGCTCCTACGAGCAGTACTTC. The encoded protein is CAWSLRQSSYEQYF. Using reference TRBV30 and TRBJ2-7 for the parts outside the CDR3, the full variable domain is SQTIHQWPATLVQPVGSPLSLECTVEGTSNPNLYWYRQAAGRGLQLLFYSVGIGQISSEVPQNLSASRPQDRQFILSSKKLLLSDSGFYLCAWSLRQSSYEQYFGPGTRLTVT.

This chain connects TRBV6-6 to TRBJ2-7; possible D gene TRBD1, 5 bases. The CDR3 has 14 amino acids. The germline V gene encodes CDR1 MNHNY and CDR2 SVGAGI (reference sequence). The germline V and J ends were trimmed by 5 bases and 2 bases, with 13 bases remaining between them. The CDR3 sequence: CASSLGATPYEQYF. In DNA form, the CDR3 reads TGTGCCAGCAGTCTAGGGGCGACTCCCTACGAGCAGTACTTC.

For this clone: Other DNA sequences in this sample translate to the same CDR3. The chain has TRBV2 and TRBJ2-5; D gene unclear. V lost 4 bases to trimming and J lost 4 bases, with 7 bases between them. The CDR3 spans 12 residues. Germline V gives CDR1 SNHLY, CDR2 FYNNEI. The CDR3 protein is CASSGPGETQYF. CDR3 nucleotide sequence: TGTGCCAGCAGTGGGCCAGGAGAGACCCAGTACTTC.

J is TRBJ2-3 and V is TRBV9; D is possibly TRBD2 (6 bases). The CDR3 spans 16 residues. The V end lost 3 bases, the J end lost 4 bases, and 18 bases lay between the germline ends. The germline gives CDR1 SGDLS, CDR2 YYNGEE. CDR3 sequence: CASSATGTSRADTQYF. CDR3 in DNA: TGTGCCAGCAGCGCGACCGGGACTTCCAGGGCAGATACGCAGTATTTT.

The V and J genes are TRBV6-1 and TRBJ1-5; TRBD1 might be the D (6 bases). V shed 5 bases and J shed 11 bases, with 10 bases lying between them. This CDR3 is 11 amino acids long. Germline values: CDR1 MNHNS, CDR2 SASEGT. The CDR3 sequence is CASSTQGTQHF. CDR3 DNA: TGTGCCAGCAGTACGCAGGGGACCCAGCATTTT.

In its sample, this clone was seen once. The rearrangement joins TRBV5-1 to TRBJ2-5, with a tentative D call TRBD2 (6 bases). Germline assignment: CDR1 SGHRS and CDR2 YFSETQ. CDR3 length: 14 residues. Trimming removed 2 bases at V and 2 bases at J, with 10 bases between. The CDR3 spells CASSFGTVQETQYF. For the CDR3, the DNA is TGCGCCAGCAGCTTCGGGACTGTTCAAGAGACCCAGTACTTC.

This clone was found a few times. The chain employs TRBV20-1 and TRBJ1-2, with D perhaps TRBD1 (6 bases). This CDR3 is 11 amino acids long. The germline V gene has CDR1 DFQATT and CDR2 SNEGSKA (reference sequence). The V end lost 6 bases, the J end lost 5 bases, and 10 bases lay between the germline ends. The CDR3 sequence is CSATGTYGYTF. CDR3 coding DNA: TGCAGTGCCACCGGGACATATGGCTACACCTTC.

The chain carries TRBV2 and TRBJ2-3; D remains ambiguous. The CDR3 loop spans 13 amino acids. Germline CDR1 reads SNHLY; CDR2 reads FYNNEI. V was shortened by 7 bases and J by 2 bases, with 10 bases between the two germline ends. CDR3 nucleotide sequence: TGTGCCAGCAAGGGATGGTACACAGATACGCAGTATTTT. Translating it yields CASKGWYTDTQYF.

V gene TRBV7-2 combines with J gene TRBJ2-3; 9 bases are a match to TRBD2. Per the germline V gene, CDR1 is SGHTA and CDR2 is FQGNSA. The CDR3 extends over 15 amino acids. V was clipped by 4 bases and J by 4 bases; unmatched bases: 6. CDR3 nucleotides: TGTGCCAGCAGCTCAGGGACTAGCTTGGCAGATACGCAGTATTTT. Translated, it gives CASSSGTSLADTQYF.

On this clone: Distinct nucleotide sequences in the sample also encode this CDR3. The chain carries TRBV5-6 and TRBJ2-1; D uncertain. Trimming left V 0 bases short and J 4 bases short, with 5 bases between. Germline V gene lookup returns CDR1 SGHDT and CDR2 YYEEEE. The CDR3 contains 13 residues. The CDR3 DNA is TGTGCCAGCAGCTTGGACCGGTACAATGAGCAGTTCTTC. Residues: CASSLDRYNEQFF.

The CDR3 DNA follows: TGTGCCAGCAGTGGTACTCTGAGACTTTCCTCCTACAATGAGCAGTTCTTC. This codes for CASSGTLRLSSYNEQFF. V is TRBV25-1 and J is TRBJ2-1; D not certain. Germline values: CDR1 MGHDK, CDR2 SYGVNS. V was clipped by 4 bases and J by 0 bases, with 16 bases between them. The CDR3 loop spans 17 amino acids.

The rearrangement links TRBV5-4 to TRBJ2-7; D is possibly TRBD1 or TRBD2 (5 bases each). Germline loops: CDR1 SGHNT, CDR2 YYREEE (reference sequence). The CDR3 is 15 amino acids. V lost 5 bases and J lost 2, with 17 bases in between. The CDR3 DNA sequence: TGTGCCAGCAGTGTAGGTGGGACGGCCACCTACGAGCAGTACTTC. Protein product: CASSVGGTATYEQYF.

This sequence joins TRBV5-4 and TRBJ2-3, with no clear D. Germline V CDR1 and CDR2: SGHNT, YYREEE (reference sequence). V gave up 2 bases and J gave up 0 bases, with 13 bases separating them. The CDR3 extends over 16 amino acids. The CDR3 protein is CASSLNSRSSTDTQYF. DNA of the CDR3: TGTGCCAGCAGCTTAAATTCGAGATCTAGCACAGATACGCAGTATTTT.

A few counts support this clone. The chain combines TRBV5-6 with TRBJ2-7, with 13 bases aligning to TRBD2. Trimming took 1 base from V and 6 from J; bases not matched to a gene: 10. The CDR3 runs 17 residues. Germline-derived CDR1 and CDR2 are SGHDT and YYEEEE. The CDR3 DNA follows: TGTGCCAGCAGCTTGTTGAATCCGGGACTAGCGGGATCCGAGCAGTACTTC. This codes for CASSLLNPGLAGSEQYF.

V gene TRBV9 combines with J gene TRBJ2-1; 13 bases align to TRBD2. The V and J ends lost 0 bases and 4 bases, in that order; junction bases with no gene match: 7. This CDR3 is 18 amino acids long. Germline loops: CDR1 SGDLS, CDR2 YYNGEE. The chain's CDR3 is CASSVAPPGLAGYNEQFF. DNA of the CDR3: TGTGCCAGCAGCGTAGCCCCCCCGGGACTAGCGGGATACAATGAGCAGTTCTTC.

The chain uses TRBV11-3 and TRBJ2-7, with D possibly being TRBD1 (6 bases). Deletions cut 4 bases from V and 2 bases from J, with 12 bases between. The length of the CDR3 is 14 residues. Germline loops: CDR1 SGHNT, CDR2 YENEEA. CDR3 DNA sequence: TGTGCCAGCAGCTATTACAGGGTTGCCTACGAGCAGTACTTC. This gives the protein CASSYYRVAYEQYF.

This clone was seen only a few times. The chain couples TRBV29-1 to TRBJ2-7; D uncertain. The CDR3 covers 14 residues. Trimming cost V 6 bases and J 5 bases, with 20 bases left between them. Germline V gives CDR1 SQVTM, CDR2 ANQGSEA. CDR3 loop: CSVRQRLESHEQYF. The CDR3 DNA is TGCAGCGTCAGGCAGAGACTTGAAAGCCACGAGCAGTACTTC.

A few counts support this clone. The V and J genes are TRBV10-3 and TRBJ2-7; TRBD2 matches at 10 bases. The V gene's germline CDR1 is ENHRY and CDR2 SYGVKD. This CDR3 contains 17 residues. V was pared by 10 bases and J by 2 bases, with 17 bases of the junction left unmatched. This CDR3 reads CATSPGASGSPTYEQYF. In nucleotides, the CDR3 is TGTGCCACCTCCCCCGGGGCTAGCGGGAGCCCCACCTACGAGCAGTACTTC.